This T cell receptor (beta chain) was captured by sequencing in a study of T cells after posttransplantation cyclophosphamide. Method: immunoSEQ multiplex PCR; TCRdb's copy keeps in-frame clones and lacks some. The sample lists tens of thousands of clones, 90% occurring once. For this clone: Its matching antigen is unknown. The same CDR3 is also encoded by other DNA sequences in this sample.

Treatment was busulfan-fludarabine conditioning, a marrow graft, and cyclophosphamide on days +3 and +4. V dropped 4 bases and J dropped 5 bases, with 23 bases sitting between them. The CDR3 length is 18 residues. CDR1 and CDR2 from the germline V gene are MNHEY and SMNVEV (reference sequence). The study's findings and limits: Donor-recipient repertoire similarity was low at 1-2 months, rising over year one. Recipient CMV seropositivity and CMV reactivation strongly tracked TRB clonality. TRB overlap between skin or GI tissue T cells and blood was limited.

The source is a male patient aged 55 to 69 who received an allogeneic stem cell transplant from a related donor and was CMV-positive. Some of the T cells may derive from the graft donor. This chain links TRBV27 with TRBJ1-4, with D maybe TRBD1 (6 bases). The sequenced sample was PBMCs, obtained 55 to 70 days after allogeneic stem cell transplant with posttransplant cyclophosphamide. CDR3 DNA: TGTGCCAGCAGTTGGGATGCCCCCCGGACAGTCGGGAATGAAAAACTGTTTTTT. Residues: CASSWDAPRTVGNEKLFF. Full variable domain (outside the CDR3, taken from reference TRBV27 and TRBJ1-4): EAQVTQNPRYLITVTGKKLTVTCSQNMNHEYMSWYRQDPGLGLRQIYYSMNVEVTDKGDVPEGYKVSRKEKRNFPLILESPSPNQTSLYFCASSWDAPRTVGNEKLFFGSGTQLSVL.